Sequencing of this TCR beta chain was carried out in a study of T cells expressing NK-cell markers. At the level of the study: HCMV serostatus: seven of eight sequenced donors positive, one negative.

General study points: Of the CD8+ T cells in about 6 donors, about 1.0-7.5% belonged to dominant NKG2C+ clonotypes. For a few donors, these clonotypes were likewise the leading ones in the CD3+CD56-NKG2C+ fraction.

This CDR3 has 12 amino acids. Germline V gene data show CDR1 as ENHRY and CDR2 as SYGVKD. Note on this clonotype: The antigen is unknown.

Libraries used 5'RACE template switching adding universal primer site and UMIs. From its re-call of the 5' RACE reads, TCRdb lists each CDR3 protein once, without DNA. In total, the table holds roughly 180,000 distinct CDR3 sequences. The sequence was collected from a woman between 18 and 70 years old in good health. The sequencing input was blood T cells: a sorted CD56 or NKG2C T cell subset, CD4+ or CD8+ T cells, or bulk PBMC T cells (not recorded which). The chain combines TRBV10-3 with TRBJ1-1; as DNA is missing, the TRBD1 call by TCRdb cannot be tested. The CDR3 reads CAIRQGGTEAFF.